The present T cell receptor (beta chain) was sequenced within a study of regulatory T cells in long-lasting Graves disease. This clonotype was seen a handful of times. The antigen is unknown. The CDR3 sequence is 11 residues long. Looked up from germline, CDR1 is DFQATT and CDR2 is SNEGSKA (reference sequence). V lost 1 base and J lost 8, with 9 bases in between. The authors built TCR beta libraries using iRepertoire HTBI primers and Arm-PCR of CDR3 regions. One entry per CDR3 protein results from TCRdb running MiXCR on the multiplex PCR reads. The sample consists of 350,000 to 450,000 distinct CDR3 sequences, about 20% of them appearing once. The time point denotes: persistent/refractory GD, antithyroid drugs over 5 years with positive TRAb. PBMC RNA was the source of the TCR library. Broader study findings: Among the persistent patients, 2,500 to 3,000 public clonotypes were shared, more than the 950 to 1,000 shared among new patients. Repertoires from persistent disease leaned toward TRBV28, TRBJ1-2 and TRBJ2-5. Persistent Graves' patients showed less TCR diversity than newly diagnosed ones. Peripheral blood, not thyroid tissue, was the sole material studied.

V is TRBV20-1 and J is TRBJ2-7; D is unresolved. Material: peripheral blood mononuclear cells (PBMCs), obtained when the disease was refractory, from a patient treated with antithyroid drugs. This TCR came from a female donor with Graves disease. This chain's CDR3 is CSARGGSQQYF. In DNA, the CDR3 is TGCAGTGCTAGAGGTGGTAGTCAGCAGTACTTC.